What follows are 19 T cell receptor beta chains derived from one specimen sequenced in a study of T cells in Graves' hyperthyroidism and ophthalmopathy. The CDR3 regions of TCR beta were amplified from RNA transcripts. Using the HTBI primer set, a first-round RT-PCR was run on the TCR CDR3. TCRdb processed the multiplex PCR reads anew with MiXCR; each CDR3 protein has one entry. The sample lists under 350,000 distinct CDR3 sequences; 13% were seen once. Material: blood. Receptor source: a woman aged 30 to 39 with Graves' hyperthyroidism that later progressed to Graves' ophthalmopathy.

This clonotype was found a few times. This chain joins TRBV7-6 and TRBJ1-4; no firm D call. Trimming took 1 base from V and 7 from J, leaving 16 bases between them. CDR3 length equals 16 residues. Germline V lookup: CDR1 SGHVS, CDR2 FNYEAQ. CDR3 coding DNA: TGTGCCAGCAGCTTAGGCATTCGCCGGGTCGGTGAAAAACTGTTTTTT. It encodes CASSLGIRRVGEKLFF.

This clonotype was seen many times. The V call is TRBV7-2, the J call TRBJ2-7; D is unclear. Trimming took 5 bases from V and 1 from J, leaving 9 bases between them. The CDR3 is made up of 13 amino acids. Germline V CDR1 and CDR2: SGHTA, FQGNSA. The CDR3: CASSLLKSYEQYF. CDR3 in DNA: TGTGCCAGCAGCCTATTAAAATCCTACGAGCAGTACTTC.

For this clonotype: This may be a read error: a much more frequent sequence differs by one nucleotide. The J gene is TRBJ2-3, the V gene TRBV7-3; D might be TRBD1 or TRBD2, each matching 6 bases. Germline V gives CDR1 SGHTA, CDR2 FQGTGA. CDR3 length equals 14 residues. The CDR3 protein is CASSEGGPTDTRYF. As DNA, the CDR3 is TGTGCCAGCAGTGAGGGGGGCCCCACAGATACGCGGTATTTT.

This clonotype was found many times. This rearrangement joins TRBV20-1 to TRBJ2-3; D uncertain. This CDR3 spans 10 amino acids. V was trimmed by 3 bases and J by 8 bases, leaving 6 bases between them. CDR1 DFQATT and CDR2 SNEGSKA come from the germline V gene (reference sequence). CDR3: CSASLSTQYF. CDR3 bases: TGCAGTGCTAGTCTCAGTACGCAGTATTTT.

The CDR3 is CASSLSGSRSYGYTF. The DNA for the CDR3 is TGTGCCAGCAGTTTATCAGGGAGTAGAAGCTATGGCTACACCTTC. The chain employs TRBV12-3 or TRBV12-4 and TRBJ1-2; D is perhaps TRBD1 (5 bases). Trimming removed 2 bases at V and 4 bases at J, with 14 bases between. The length of the CDR3 is 15 residues.

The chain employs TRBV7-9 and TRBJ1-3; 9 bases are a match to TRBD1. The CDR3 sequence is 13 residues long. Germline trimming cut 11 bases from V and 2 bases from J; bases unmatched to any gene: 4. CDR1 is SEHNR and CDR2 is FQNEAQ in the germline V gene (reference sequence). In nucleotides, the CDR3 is TGTGCCGGGGACAGGGTGGCTGGAAACACCATATATTTT. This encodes CAGDRVAGNTIYF.

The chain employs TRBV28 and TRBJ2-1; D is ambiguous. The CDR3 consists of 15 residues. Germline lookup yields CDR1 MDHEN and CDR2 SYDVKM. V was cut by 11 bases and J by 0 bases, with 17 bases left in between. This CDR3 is CAAAGATSSYNEQFF. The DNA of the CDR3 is TGTGCCGCCGCAGGCGCCACCAGCTCCTACAATGAGCAGTTCTTC.

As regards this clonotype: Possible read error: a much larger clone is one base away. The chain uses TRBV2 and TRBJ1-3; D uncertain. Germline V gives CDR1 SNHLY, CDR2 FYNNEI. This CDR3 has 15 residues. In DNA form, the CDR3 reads TGTGCCAGCCGTCAGGACTTCTTCTCTGGAAACACCATGTATTTT. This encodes CASRQDFFSGNTMYF.

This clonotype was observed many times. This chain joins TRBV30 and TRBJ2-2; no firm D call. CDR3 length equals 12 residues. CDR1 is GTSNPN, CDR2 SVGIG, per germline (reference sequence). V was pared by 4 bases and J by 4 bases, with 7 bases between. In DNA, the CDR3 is TGTGCCTGGAACCTTGCCACCGGGGAGCTGTTTTTT. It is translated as CAWNLATGELFF.

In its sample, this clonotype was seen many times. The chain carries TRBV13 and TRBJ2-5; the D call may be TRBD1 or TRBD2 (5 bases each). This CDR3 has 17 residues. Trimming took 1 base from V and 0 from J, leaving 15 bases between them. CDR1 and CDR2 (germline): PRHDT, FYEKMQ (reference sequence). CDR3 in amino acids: CASSLARGGRDQETQYF. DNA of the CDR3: TGTGCCAGCAGCTTAGCCCGTGGGGGACGAGACCAAGAGACCCAGTACTTC.

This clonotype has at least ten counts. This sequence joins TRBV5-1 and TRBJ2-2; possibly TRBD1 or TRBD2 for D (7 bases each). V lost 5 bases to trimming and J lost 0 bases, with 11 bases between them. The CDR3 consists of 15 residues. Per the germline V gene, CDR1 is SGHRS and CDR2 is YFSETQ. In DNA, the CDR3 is TGCGCCAGCAGGGGAGGGACAGCGAACACCGGGGAGCTGTTTTTT. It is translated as CASRGGTANTGELFF.

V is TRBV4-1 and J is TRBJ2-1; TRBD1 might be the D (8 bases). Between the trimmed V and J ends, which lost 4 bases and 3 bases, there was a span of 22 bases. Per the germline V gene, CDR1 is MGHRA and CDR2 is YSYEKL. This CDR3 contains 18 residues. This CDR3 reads CASSPYRGGRDYYNEQFF. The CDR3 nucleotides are TGCGCCAGCAGCCCGTACAGGGGGGGAAGGGACTACTACAATGAGCAGTTCTTC.

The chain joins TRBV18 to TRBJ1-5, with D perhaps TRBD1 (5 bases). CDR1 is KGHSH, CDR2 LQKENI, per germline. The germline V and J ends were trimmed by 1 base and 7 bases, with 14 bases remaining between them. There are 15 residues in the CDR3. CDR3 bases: TGTGCCAGCTCACCACGCGGGGGATTATTACAGCCCCAGCATTTT. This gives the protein CASSPRGGLLQPQHF.

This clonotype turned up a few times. CDR3 region: CASNPMGQGGETQYF. CDR3 bases: TGTGCCAGCAACCCAATGGGACAGGGCGGAGAGACCCAGTACTTC. The chain employs TRBV27 and TRBJ2-5, with 9 bases matching TRBD1. This CDR3 comprises 15 residues. J lost 4 bases, V lost 7 bases, and 10 bases had no gene match. CDR1 and CDR2 from the germline V gene are MNHEY and SMNVEV (reference sequence).

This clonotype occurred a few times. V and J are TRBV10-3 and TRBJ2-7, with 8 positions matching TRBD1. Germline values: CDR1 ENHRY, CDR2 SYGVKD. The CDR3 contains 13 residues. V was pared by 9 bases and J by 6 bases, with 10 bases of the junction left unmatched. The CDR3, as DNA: TGTGCCATTCAGGGGGCCCCTCACGTCGAGCAGTACTTC. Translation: CAIQGAPHVEQYF.

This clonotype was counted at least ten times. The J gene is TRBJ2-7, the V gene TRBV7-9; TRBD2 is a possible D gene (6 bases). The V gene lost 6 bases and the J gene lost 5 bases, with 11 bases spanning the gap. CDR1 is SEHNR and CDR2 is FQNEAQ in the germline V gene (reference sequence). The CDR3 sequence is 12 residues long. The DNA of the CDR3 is TGTGCCAGCAGAGGACTACCCGACGAGCAGTACTTC. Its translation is CASRGLPDEQYF.

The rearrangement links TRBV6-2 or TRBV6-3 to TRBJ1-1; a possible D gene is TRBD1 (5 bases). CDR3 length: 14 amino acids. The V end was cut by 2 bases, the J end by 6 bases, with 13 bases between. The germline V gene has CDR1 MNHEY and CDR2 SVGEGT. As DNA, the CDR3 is TGTGCCAGCAGTTACGGGGGGGGGGGTGCTGAAGCTTTCTTT. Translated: CASSYGGGGAEAFF.

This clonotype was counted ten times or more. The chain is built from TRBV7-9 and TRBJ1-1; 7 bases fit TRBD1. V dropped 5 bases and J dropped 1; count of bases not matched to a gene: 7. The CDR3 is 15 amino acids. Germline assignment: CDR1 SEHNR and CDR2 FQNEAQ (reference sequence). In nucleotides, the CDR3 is TGTGCCAGCAGCCCTGACAGGGATTGGAACACTGAAGCTTTCTTT. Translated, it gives CASSPDRDWNTEAFF.

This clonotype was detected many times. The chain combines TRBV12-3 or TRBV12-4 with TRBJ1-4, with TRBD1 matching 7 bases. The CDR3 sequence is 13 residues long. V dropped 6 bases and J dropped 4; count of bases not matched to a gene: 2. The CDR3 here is CASRDRNNEKLFF. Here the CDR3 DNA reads TGTGCCAGCAGGGACAGGAATAATGAAAAACTGTTTTTT.